This T cell receptor beta chain originates from a study of blood T cells in healthy people across ages. Study-wide background: Per two T cells, about one barcoded beta molecule was captured through template switching.

Comments on this clonotype: Its antigen is still unknown. A much larger clone lies a single base off, so this may be a read error.

Study results and limitations: The fall in TCR beta diversity per million T cells was roughly linear with age. Both naive CD4+ cell counts and diversity were greater in long-lived donors than in aged donors.

PCR was performed a second time for about 7 to 12 cycles using a sample-barcoded 5' primer and a J-beta primer mix. With 12 random nucleotides, a template-switch adaptor tagged each individual cDNA molecule. From the 5' RACE reads, TCRdb called clonotypes with MiXCR, one entry per CDR3 protein. Of around 670,000 distinct CDR3 sequences listed, 25% to 35% were seen once; the top ten hold less than 20%. Trimming stripped 3 bases from V and 15 bases from J, with 21 bases between. CDR3 length: 14 residues. CDR1 and CDR2 (germline): KGHSH, LQKENI. Material: blood. The receptor was isolated from a woman of 80 years or more in good health. The genes are TRBV18 and TRBJ2-1; TRBD2 is a possible D gene (6 bases). The CDR3 nucleotides read TGTGCCAGCTCACCCCAAGGGCGGGGTGTAGTGCGGTTCTTC. Protein sequence: CASSPQGRGVVRFF.